Shown below are 24 T cell receptor beta chains from a single sample sequenced in a study of cytomegalovirus exposure and HLA in healthy donors. PCR involved 60 Vbeta and 13 Jbeta primers. Sequencing was performed with immunoSEQ multiplex PCR; in TCRdb, only in-frame clones are kept and a portion is missing. The sample has about 120,000 clones; about 75% are singletons. The sample was PBMCs. These receptors all stem from a woman in her 40s in good health and CMV-seropositive.

This clone was counted once. The rearrangement joins TRBV19 to TRBJ1-2; a weak D match, TRBD1 (6 bases). V was pared by 4 bases and J by 1 base, with 16 bases between. The CDR3 contains 16 residues. The germline V gene has CDR1 LNHDA and CDR2 SQIVND (reference sequence). This CDR3 is CASSTLQGRINYGYTF. CDR3 nucleotide sequence: TGTGCCAGTAGTACCCTACAGGGACGGATTAACTATGGCTACACCTTC.

This clone was found a few times. The chain couples TRBV7-9 to TRBJ2-1; a weak D match, TRBD2 (5 bases). Germline lookup yields CDR1 SEHNR and CDR2 FQNEAQ (reference sequence). This CDR3 spans 15 amino acids. Trimming shortened V by 1 base and J by 4 bases, and 11 bases separated the two germline ends. In DNA form, the CDR3 reads TGTGCCAGCAGCTTAGTTGGACTCGAGTACAATGAGCAGTTCTTC. Its protein is CASSLVGLEYNEQFF.

This clone has just a few counts. The chain employs TRBV6-1 and TRBJ2-7; D might be TRBD2 (6 bases). Germline V gene lookup returns CDR1 MNHNS and CDR2 SASEGT. The germline V and J ends were trimmed by 4 bases and 3 bases, with 10 bases remaining between them. The length of the CDR3 is 13 residues. This CDR3 reads CASSATGSYEQYF. The CDR3 DNA is TGTGCCAGCAGTGCCACCGGGAGCTACGAGCAGTACTTC.

The chain has TRBV6-6 and TRBJ1-6; maybe TRBD1 (5 bases). The CDR3 spans 13 residues. Germline values: CDR1 MNHNY, CDR2 SVGAGI (reference sequence). Trimming left V 5 bases short and J 9 bases short, with 11 bases between. The CDR3 region has the DNA TGTGCCAGCAGTCCTCGAGACAGTTCACCCCTCCACTTT. It is translated as CASSPRDSSPLHF.

The chain combines TRBV6-1 with TRBJ2-4; 10 bases are a match to TRBD1. Germline CDR1 MNHNS, CDR2 SASEGT. The CDR3 covers 15 residues. V dropped 6 bases and J dropped 10; count of bases not matched to a gene: 12. The CDR3 reads CASSNDRGRAPIQYF. The CDR3 bases are TGTGCCAGCAGCAACGACAGGGGGCGCGCCCCGATTCAGTACTTC.

This clone was observed a handful of times. This chain uses TRBV5-1 with TRBJ1-2; D is uncertain. Per germline, CDR1 SGHRS and CDR2 YFSETQ. V dropped 10 bases and J dropped 4 bases, with 17 bases sitting between them. The CDR3 loop spans 13 amino acids. DNA for the CDR3: TGCGCCCTATATACCGGTGCGCGCTATGGCTACACCTTC. Its protein is CALYTGARYGYTF.

The chain carries TRBV9 and TRBJ2-2; D perhaps matches TRBD1 (5 bases). This CDR3 is built from 15 residues. V was clipped by 0 bases and J by 4 bases, with 10 bases between them. Germline loops: CDR1 SGDLS, CDR2 YYNGEE. The CDR3 coding sequence is TGTGCCAGCAGCGTAGAAGGGGTTAGCACCGGGGAGCTGTTTTTT. Translating gives CASSVEGVSTGELFF.

The chain combines TRBV7-9 with TRBJ1-4, with D possibly being TRBD1 (5 bases). Between the trimmed V and J ends, which lost 0 bases and 0 bases, there was a span of 11 bases. CDR1 is SEHNR, CDR2 FQNEAQ, per germline (reference sequence). This CDR3 has 17 residues. CDR3 sequence reads: CASSLASGAATNEKLFF. The CDR3 region has the DNA TGTGCCAGCAGCTTAGCTTCTGGGGCCGCAACTAATGAAAAACTGTTTTTT.

The chain links TRBV13 to TRBJ1-2, with 11 bases lining up with TRBD1. CDR1 is PRHDT, CDR2 FYEKMQ, per germline (reference sequence). The CDR3 has 13 amino acids. V lost 5 bases, J lost 5 bases, and 1 base stayed unmatched. CDR3 coding DNA: TGTGCCAGCAGCGGGACAGGGGGATATGGCTACACCTTC. Translated: CASSGTGGYGYTF.

The chain has TRBV4-3 and TRBJ2-5; TRBD2 aligns across 7 bases. There are 16 residues in the CDR3. The germline V gene encodes CDR1 LGHNA and CDR2 YSLEER. V trimming: 0 bases; J trimming: 5 bases; junction bases outside the gene matches: 9. In DNA form, the CDR3 reads TGCGCCAGCAGCCAAGATCGCCAGCGGGGTTGGGAGACCCAGTACTTC. Residues: CASSQDRQRGWETQYF.

The chain is built from TRBV6-1 and TRBJ1-3; TRBD1 agrees at 7 bases. V was clipped by 3 bases and J by 0 bases; unmatched bases: 5. The CDR3 has 16 residues. Germline CDR1 MNHNS, CDR2 SASEGT. This chain's CDR3 is CASSETGLISGNTIYF. The CDR3 nucleotides read TGTGCCAGCAGTGAGACAGGGCTAATCTCTGGAAACACCATATATTTT.

This rearrangement joins TRBV27 to TRBJ1-2; TRBD1 aligns across 7 bases. V gave up 3 bases and J gave up 0 bases; unmatched junction bases: 1. Looked up from germline, CDR1 is MNHEY and CDR2 is SMNVEV (reference sequence). The length of the CDR3 is 14 residues. The DNA of the CDR3 is TGTGCCAGCAGTTTTCAGGGGGCTAACTATGGCTACACCTTC. This encodes CASSFQGANYGYTF.

This clone was found a few times. The V gene is TRBV6-1, the J gene TRBJ2-2, with 7 nucleotides matching TRBD2. This CDR3 has 14 amino acids. Germline loops: CDR1 MNHNS, CDR2 SASEGT. The junction had 5 bases not matched to a gene; V was cut back by 7 bases and J by 3 bases. This chain's CDR3 is CASKSGIDTGELFF. Written as DNA, the CDR3 is TGTGCCAGCAAGAGCGGGATCGACACCGGGGAGCTGTTTTTT.

The chain recombines TRBV9 with TRBJ1-2; D gene unclear. Germline V gene sequence: CDR1 SGDLS, CDR2 YYNGEE. This CDR3 comprises 13 residues. The ends were cut back, 4 bases at V and 4 bases at J, with 11 bases in the middle. DNA for the CDR3: TGTGCCAGCAGCCCGTACAGCAGCTATGGCTACACCTTC. This sequence encodes CASSPYSSYGYTF.

Note on this clone: The junction differs from germline at one of its ends, possibly a read error. The chain's CDR3 is CASSPGWAYGQYF. The DNA of the CDR3 is TGTGCCAGCAGTCCAGGGTGGGCCTACGGGCAGTACTTC. The chain employs TRBV6-5 and TRBJ2-7, with a tentative D call TRBD1 (5 bases). This CDR3 spans 13 amino acids. Germline loops: CDR1 MNHEY, CDR2 SVGAGI.

CDR3 protein: CASSLNRGTQYF. The DNA of the CDR3 is TGTGCCAGCAGCTTAAATAGGGGTACGCAGTATTTT. The J gene is TRBJ2-3, the V gene TRBV7-3, with D possibly matching TRBD1 (5 bases). Germline loops: CDR1 SGHTA, CDR2 FQGTGA. This CDR3 is 12 amino acids long. V was trimmed by 1 base and J by 8 bases, leaving 7 bases between them.

The gene calls are TRBV18 and TRBJ2-7, with unresolved D. Germline CDR1 reads KGHSH; CDR2 reads LQKENI. This CDR3 comprises 14 residues. The V and J ends lost 2 bases and 2 bases respectively, with 10 bases between them. This chain's CDR3 is CASSPIEEAYEQYF. The CDR3 nucleotides are TGTGCCAGCTCACCAATCGAAGAGGCCTACGAGCAGTACTTC.

J is TRBJ2-3 and V is TRBV12-5; D may be TRBD2 (5 bases). The CDR3 totals 16 residues. The germline V gene encodes CDR1 LGHNT and CDR2 FRNRAP. V lost 0 bases, J lost 0 bases, and 10 bases lay in between. CDR3 in DNA: TGTGCTAGTGGTTTGGTACTTGGGAGAAGCACAGATACGCAGTATTTT. Amino acid sequence: CASGLVLGRSTDTQYF.

In its sample, this clone was seen many times. This sequence joins TRBV5-6 and TRBJ1-1, with 11 bases identical to TRBD1. Germline CDR1 reads SGHDT; CDR2 reads YYEEEE. The ends lost 5 bases at V and 6 bases at J; junction bases unmatched: 6. This CDR3 region has 14 residues. In nucleotides, the CDR3 is TGTGCCAGCAGTCTTGGGACAGGGGGGGCTGAAGCTTTCTTT. Protein sequence: CASSLGTGGAEAFF. Using reference TRBV5-6 and TRBJ1-1 for the parts outside the CDR3, the full variable domain is DAGVTQSPTHLIKTRGQQVTLRCSPKSGHDTVSWYQQALGQGPQFIFQYYEEEERQRGNFPDRFSGHQFPNYSSELNVNALLLGDSALYLCASSLGTGGAEAFFGQGTRLTVV.

This chain links TRBV2 with TRBJ1-2, with D possibly TRBD1 on 6 matching bases. The germline V gene encodes CDR1 SNHLY and CDR2 FYNNEI. V was cut by 7 bases and J by 1 base, with 19 bases left in between. There are 16 residues in the CDR3. CDR3 in amino acids: CASNDKLRGHNYGYTF. DNA of the CDR3: TGTGCCAGCAACGATAAACTTAGGGGACATAACTATGGCTACACCTTC. The entire variable domain, with the rest obtained from reference TRBV2 and TRBJ1-2, is as follows: EPEVTQTPSHQVTQMGQEVILRCVPISNHLYFYWYRQILGQKVEFLVSFYNNEISEKSEIFDDQFSVERPDGSNFTLKIRSTKLEDSAMYFCASNDKLRGHNYGYTFGSGTRLTVV.

This clone was detected once. This chain links TRBV4-2 with TRBJ2-7; 9 bases align to TRBD2. This CDR3 contains 21 residues. Germline V gives CDR1 LGHNA, CDR2 YNFKEQ. Trimming cost V 4 bases and J 4 bases; bases outside gene matches: 26. The CDR3 DNA follows: TGTGCCAGCAGCCGGAACCTGGGAATAGAAGAATGGCGGGGGGGCCAGTACGAGCAGTACTTC. Its translation: CASSRNLGIEEWRGGQYEQYF.

This chain connects TRBV28 to TRBJ2-7; 9 bases map to TRBD1. In germline, CDR1 is MDHEN, CDR2 SYDVKM. V lost 7 bases to trimming and J lost 2 bases; unmatched junction nucleotides: 15. The CDR3 sequence is 17 residues long. The CDR3 nucleotides are TGTGCCAGCACCCCTCCAGGGACAGGGCGGTCGGCCTACGAGCAGTACTTC. It specifies CASTPPGTGRSAYEQYF.

V gene TRBV7-9 combines with J gene TRBJ2-1; the D gene is possibly TRBD2 (6 bases). Germline V gene lookup returns CDR1 SEHNR and CDR2 FQNEAQ (reference sequence). The V end was cut by 2 bases, the J end by 7 bases, with 9 bases between. The CDR3 covers 13 residues. CDR3 sequence: CASSLPRENEQFF. The CDR3 DNA reads TGTGCCAGCAGCTTACCACGGGAGAATGAGCAGTTCTTC.

This sequence joins TRBV21-1 and TRBJ1-4; TRBD1 reflects the table's D call only, with no check against the DNA. TRBV21-1 is a documented pseudogene. This CDR3 is built from 15 residues. DNA for the CDR3: TGTGCCAGCAGCAAAGGGGGACAGGGAAACGAAAAACTGTTTTTT. It yields the protein CASSKGGQGNEKLFF.